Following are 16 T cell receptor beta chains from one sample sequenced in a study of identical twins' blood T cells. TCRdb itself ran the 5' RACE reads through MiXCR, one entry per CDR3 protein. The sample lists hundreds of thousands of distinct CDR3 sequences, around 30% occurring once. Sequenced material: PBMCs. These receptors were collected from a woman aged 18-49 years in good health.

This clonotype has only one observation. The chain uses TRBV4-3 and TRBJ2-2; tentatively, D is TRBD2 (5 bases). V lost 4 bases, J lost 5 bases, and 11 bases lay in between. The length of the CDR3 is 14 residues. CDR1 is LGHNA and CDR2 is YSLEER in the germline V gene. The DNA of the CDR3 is TGCGCCAGCAGCCGATCACTAGGGACCGGGGAGCTGTTTTTT. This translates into CASSRSLGTGELFF.

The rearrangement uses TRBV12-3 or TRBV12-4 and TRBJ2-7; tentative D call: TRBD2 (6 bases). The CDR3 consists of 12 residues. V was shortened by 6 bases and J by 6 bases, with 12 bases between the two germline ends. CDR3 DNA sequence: TGTGCCAGCAGCCCGGGACTTCCCGAGCAGTACTTC. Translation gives CASSPGLPEQYF.

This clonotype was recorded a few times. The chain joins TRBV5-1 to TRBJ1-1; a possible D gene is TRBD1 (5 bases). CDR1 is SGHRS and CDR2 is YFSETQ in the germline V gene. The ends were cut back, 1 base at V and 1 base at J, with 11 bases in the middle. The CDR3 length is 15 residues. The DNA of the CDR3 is TGCGCCAGCAGCTTGTCAGGCAGGGCGAACACTGAAGCTTTCTTT. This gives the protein CASSLSGRANTEAFF.

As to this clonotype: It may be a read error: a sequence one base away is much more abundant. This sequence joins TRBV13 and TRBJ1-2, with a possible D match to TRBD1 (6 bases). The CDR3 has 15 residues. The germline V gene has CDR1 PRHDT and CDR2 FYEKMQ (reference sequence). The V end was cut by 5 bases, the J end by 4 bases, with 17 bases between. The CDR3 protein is CASSVRTAGIYGYTF. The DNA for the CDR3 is TGTGCCAGCAGCGTGAGGACAGCCGGGATCTATGGCTACACCTTC.

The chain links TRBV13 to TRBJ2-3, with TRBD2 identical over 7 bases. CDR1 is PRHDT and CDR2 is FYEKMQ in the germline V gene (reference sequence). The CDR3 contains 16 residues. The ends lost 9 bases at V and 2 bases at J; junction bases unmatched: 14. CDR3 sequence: CASSRGSSGTTDTQYF. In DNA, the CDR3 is TGTGCCAGTAGCCGAGGATCTAGCGGTACCACAGATACGCAGTATTTT.

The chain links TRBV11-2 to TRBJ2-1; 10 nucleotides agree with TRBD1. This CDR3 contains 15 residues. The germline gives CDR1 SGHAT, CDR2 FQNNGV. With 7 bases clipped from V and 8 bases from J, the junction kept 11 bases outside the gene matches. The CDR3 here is CASNLGPGQGYEQFF. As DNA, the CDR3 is TGTGCCAGCAACTTGGGACCGGGACAGGGGTATGAGCAGTTCTTC.

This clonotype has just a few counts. The CDR3 is CSARSLSGRANYEQYF. The CDR3 DNA reads as TGCAGTGCTAGGTCCCTCAGCGGGAGAGCCAATTACGAGCAGTACTTC. The chain uses TRBV20-1 and TRBJ2-7, with 8 bases that match TRBD2. This CDR3 has 16 residues. CDR1 and CDR2 from the germline V gene are DFQATT and SNEGSKA (reference sequence). V dropped 3 bases and J dropped 4; count of bases not matched to a gene: 14.

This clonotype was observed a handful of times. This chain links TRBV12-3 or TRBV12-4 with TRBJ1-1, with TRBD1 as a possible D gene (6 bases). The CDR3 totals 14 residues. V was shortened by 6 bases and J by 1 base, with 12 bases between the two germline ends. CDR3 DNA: TGTGCCAGCAGACAGGGACCGGAGAACACTGAAGCTTTCTTT. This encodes CASRQGPENTEAFF.

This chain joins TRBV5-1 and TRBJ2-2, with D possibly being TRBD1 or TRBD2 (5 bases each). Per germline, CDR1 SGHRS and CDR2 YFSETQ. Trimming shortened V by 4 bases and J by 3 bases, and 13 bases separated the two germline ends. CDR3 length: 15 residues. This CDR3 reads CASSVGTPYTGELFF. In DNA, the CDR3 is TGCGCCAGCAGCGTCGGGACCCCGTACACCGGGGAGCTGTTTTTT.

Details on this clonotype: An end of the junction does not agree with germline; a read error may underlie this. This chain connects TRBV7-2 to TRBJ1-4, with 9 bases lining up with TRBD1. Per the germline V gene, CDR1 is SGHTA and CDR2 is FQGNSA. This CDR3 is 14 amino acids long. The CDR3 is CARSRDRANEKLFF. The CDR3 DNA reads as TGTGCCCGCAGCCGGGACAGGGCAAATGAAAAACTGTTTTTT.

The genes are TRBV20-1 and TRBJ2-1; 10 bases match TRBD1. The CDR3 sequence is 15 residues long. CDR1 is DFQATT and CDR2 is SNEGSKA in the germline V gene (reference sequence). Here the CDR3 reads CSPHLRDRGNREQFF. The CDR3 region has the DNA TGCAGCCCCCATCTGCGGGACAGGGGAAATCGTGAGCAGTTCTTC.

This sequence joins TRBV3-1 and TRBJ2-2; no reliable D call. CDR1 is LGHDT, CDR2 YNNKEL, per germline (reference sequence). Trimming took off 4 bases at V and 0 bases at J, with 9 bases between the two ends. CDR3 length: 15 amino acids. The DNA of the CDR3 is TGTGCCAGCAGCCTCCTTGGTACGAACACCGGGGAGCTGTTTTTT. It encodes CASSLLGTNTGELFF.

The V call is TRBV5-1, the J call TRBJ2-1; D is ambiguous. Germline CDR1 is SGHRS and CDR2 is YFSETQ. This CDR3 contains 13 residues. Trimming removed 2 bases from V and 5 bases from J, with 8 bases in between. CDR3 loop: CASSFGHHNEQFF. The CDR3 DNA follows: TGCGCCAGCAGCTTCGGCCACCACAATGAGCAGTTCTTC.

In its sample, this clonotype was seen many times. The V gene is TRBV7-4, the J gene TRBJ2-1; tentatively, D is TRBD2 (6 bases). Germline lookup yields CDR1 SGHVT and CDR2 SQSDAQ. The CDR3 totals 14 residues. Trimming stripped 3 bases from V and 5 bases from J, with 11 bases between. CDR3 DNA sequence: TGTGCCAGCAGCTTCAACGGGGGTAACAATGAGCAGTTCTTC. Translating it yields CASSFNGGNNEQFF.

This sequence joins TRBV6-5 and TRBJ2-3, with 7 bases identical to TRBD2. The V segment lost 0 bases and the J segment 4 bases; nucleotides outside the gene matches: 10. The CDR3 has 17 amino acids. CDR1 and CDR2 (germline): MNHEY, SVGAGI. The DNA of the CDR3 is TGTGCCAGCAGTTACTCGTTCCGCGGGGGTTGGGCAGATACGCAGTATTTT. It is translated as CASSYSFRGGWADTQYF.

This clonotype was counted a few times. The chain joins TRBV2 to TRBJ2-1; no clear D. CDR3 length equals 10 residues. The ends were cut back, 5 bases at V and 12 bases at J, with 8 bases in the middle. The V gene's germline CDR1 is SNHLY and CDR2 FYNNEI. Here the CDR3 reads CASSNGPQFF. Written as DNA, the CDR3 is TGTGCCAGCAGTAACGGCCCGCAGTTCTTC. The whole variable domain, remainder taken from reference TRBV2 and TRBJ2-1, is EPEVTQTPSHQVTQMGQEVILRCVPISNHLYFYWYRQILGQKVEFLVSFYNNEISEKSEIFDDQFSVERPDGSNFTLKIRSTKLEDSAMYFCASSNGPQFFGPGTRLTVL.